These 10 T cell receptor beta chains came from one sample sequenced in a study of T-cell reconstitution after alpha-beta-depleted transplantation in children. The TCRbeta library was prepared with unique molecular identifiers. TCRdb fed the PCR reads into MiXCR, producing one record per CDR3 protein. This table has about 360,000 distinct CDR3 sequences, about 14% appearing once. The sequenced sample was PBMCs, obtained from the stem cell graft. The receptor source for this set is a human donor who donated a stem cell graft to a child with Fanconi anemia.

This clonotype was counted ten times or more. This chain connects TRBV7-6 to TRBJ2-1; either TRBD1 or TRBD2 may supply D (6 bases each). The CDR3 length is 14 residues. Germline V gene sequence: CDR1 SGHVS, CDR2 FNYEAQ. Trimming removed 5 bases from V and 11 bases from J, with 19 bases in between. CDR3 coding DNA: TGTGCCAGCAGCCGGGGGCAGTACGGCGAGAAGCAGTTCTTC. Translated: CASSRGQYGEKQFF.

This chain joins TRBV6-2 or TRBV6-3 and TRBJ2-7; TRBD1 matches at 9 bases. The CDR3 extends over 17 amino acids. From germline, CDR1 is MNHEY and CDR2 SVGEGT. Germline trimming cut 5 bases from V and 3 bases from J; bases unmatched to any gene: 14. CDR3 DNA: TGTGCCAGCAGTACGATCCGACCGGGACAGGGTATCTACGAGCAGTACGTC. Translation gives CASSTIRPGQGIYEQYV.

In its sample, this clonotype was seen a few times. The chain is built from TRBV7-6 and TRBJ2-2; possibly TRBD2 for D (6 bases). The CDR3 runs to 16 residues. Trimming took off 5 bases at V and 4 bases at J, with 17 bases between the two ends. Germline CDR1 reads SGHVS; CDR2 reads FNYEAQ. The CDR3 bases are TGTGCCAGCAGCGGTGAAGGAGGGGCCGGCACCGGGGAGCTGTTTTTT. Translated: CASSGEGGAGTGELFF.

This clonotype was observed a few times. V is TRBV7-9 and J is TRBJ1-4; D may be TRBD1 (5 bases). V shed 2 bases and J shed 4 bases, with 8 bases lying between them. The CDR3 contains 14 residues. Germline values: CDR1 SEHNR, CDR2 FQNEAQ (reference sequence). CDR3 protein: CASSLQGINEKLFF. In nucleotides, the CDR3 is TGTGCCAGCAGCTTACAGGGAATTAATGAAAAACTGTTTTTT.

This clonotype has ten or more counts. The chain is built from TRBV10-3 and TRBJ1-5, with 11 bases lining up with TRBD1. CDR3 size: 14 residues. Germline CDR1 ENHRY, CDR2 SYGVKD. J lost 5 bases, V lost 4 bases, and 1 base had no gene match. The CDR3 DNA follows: TGTGCCATCAGTGGGGGACAGGGGGATCAGCCCCAGCATTTT. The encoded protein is CAISGGQGDQPQHF.

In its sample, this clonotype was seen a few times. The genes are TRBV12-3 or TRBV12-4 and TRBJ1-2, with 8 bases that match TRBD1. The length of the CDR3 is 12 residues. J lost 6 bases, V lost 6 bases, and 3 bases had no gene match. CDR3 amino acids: CASSGQGHGYTF. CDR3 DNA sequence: TGTGCCAGCAGCGGACAGGGCCATGGCTACACCTTC.

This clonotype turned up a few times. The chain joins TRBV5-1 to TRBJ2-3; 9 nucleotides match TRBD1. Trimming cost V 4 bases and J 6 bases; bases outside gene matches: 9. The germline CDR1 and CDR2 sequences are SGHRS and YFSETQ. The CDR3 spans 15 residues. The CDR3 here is CASSRRDRVSDTQYF. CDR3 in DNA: TGCGCCAGCAGCCGCCGGGACAGGGTTTCGGATACGCAGTATTTT.

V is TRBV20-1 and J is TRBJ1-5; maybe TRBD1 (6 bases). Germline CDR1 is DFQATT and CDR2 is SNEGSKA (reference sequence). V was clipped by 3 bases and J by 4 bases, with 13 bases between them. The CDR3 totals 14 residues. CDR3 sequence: CSASHRDINQPQHF. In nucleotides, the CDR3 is TGCAGTGCTAGTCACCGGGACATAAATCAGCCCCAGCATTTT.

The chain's CDR3 is CASSRTVAKNIQYF. CDR3 nucleotides: TGTGCCAGCAGTCGGACAGTAGCCAAAAACATTCAGTACTTC. The chain joins TRBV12-3 or TRBV12-4 to TRBJ2-4, with a weak D call TRBD1 (6 bases). The ends were cut back, 5 bases at V and 0 bases at J, with 8 bases in the middle. The CDR3 is made up of 14 amino acids.

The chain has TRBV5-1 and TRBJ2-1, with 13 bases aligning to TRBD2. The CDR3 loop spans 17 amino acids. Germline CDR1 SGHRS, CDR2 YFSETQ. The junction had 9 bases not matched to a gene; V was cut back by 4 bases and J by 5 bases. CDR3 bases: TGCGCCAGCAGCCCAGGACTAGCGGGGGTAGAAGACAATGAGCAGTTCTTC. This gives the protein CASSPGLAGVEDNEQFF.